A selection of T cell receptor beta chains follows, all from one sample in a study of shared clonotypes between healthy human individuals. Method: immunoSEQ multiplex PCR; TCRdb's copy keeps in-frame clones and lacks some. The table includes more than 2 million clones, over 85% detected once. The sequenced material came from naive CD4+ T cells sorted from blood. The receptors here all came from a man aged 18 to 30 in good health. Both conserved end residues are part of each CDR3. D genes are given only for firm matches. A clone size is listed for some rows: how often the clone was seen (once, few, many), or a class if it is expanded.

V,J,D,length,size,CDR3,DNA
TRBV6-1,TRBJ2-5,NA,13,NA,CASSVGYQETQYF,TGTGCCAGCAGTGTGGGCTACCAAGAGACCCAGTACTTC
TRBV19,TRBJ1-2,NA,12,NA,CASSIQGRGYTF,TGTGCCAGTAGTATCCAGGGTCGAGGCTACACCTTC
TRBV27,TRBJ1-5,TRBD1,14,NA,CASSGQGLNQPQHF,TGTGCCAGCTCCGGACAGGGCCTCAATCAGCCCCAGCATTTT
TRBV7-2,TRBJ1-6,TRBD1,15,NA,CASSLELAGGSPLHF,TGTGCCAGCAGCTTAGAGCTCGCAGGGGGTTCACCCCTCCACTTT
TRBV5-4,TRBJ1-1,NA,15,NA,CASSLEAGLNTEAFF,TGTGCCAGCAGCTTGGAGGCCGGACTGAACACTGAAGCTTTCTTT
TRBV6-5,TRBJ1-1,NA,12,NA,CASRRANTEAFF,TGTGCCAGCAGGCGGGCGAACACTGAAGCTTTCTTT
TRBV5-3,TRBJ1-2,NA,15,NA,CARSLGRAPRNGYTF,TGTGCCAGAAGCTTGGGCAGGGCACCTCGAAATGGCTACACCTTC
TRBV9,TRBJ2-3,NA,16,NA,CASSVALGGGGDTQYF,TGTGCCAGCAGCGTAGCTTTGGGGGGAGGAGGAGATACGCAGTATTTT
TRBV27,TRBJ1-4,NA,18,NA,CASRDKGWPRETNEKLFF,TGTGCCAGCCGGGATAAGGGGTGGCCACGGGAAACTAATGAAAAACTGTTTTTT
TRBV18,TRBJ1-2,TRBD1,13,NA,CASSPRDSDGYTF,TGTGCCAGCTCACCGAGGGACAGCGATGGCTACACCTTC
TRBV7-9,TRBJ2-7,NA,13,NA,CASRRDSTYEQYF,TGTGCCAGCCGGAGGGACAGTACCTACGAGCAGTACTTC
TRBV7-8,TRBJ2-7,NA,17,NA,CASSWNLPGHRDHEQYF,TGTGCCAGCAGCTGGAACTTACCGGGACACCGTGACCACGAGCAGTACTTC
TRBV6-1,TRBJ1-2,NA,13,NA,CASSGTGLDGYTF,TGTGCCAGCAGTGGTACAGGGTTAGATGGCTACACCTTC
TRBV10-3,TRBJ1-2,NA,14,NA,CAISESGGGYGYTF,TGTGCCATCAGTGAGAGCGGGGGCGGTTATGGCTACACCTTC
TRBV27,TRBJ2-3,TRBD2,15,once,CASKEGLAETDTQYF,TGTGCCAGCAAGGAGGGACTAGCGGAAACAGATACGCAGTATTTT
TRBV5-1,TRBJ2-3,NA,14,NA,CASSLPDGTDTQYF,TGCGCCAGCAGCCTACCAGATGGTACAGATACGCAGTATTTT
TRBV19,TRBJ1-1,NA,13,NA,CASTRGLQGEAFF,TGTGCCAGTACCCGGGGACTCCAGGGTGAAGCTTTCTTT
TRBV7-7,TRBJ2-1,TRBD1,15,NA,CASSLGTGVYNEQFF,TGTGCTAGCAGCTTAGGCACAGGGGTGTACAATGAGCAGTTCTTC
TRBV7-3,TRBJ1-1,NA,14,NA,CASSLRGADTEAFF,TGTGCCAGCAGCTTAAGGGGGGCGGACACTGAAGCTTTCTTT
TRBV5-6,TRBJ1-2,NA,12,NA,CASSLDVYGYTF,TGTGCCAGCAGCTTGGATGTCTATGGCTACACCTTC
TRBV11-2,TRBJ2-1,NA,14,NA,CASSFTGPPDEQFF,TGTGCCAGCAGCTTTACCGGGCCGCCGGATGAGCAGTTCTTC
TRBV6-1,TRBJ1-6,NA,15,NA,CASSEERGYNSPLHF,TGTGCCAGCAGTGAAGAAAGGGGTTATAATTCACCCCTCCACTTT
TRBV11-2,TRBJ2-7,NA,15,NA,CASSLDLQGVYEQYF,TGTGCCAGCAGCTTAGATCTCCAGGGTGTCTACGAGCAGTACTTC
TRBV30,TRBJ1-5,NA,12,NA,CAWSGRNQPQHF,TGTGCCTGGAGTGGCCGAAATCAGCCCCAGCATTTT
TRBV6-5,TRBJ1-5,NA,14,NA,CASRPSWGNQPQHF,TGTGCCAGCAGACCCTCATGGGGCAATCAGCCCCAGCATTTT
TRBV18,TRBJ2-5,TRBD2,15,NA,CASSPPMTSGETQYF,TGTGCCAGCTCACCACCGATGACTAGCGGTGAGACCCAGTACTTC
TRBV5-1,TRBJ2-1,NA,15,NA,CASSLDGQPYNEQFF,TGCGCCAGCAGCTTGGACGGACAGCCGTACAATGAGCAGTTCTTC
TRBV28,TRBJ2-6,NA,16,once,CASAPWGQGGANVLTF,TGTGCCAGCGCCCCCTGGGGGCAGGGTGGGGCCAACGTCCTGACTTTC
TRBV18,TRBJ1-5,NA,15,NA,CASSSTTGGNQPQHF,TGTGCCAGCTCATCCACGACAGGTGGCAATCAGCCCCAGCATTTT
TRBV2,TRBJ2-1,NA,13,NA,CASSDFGGNEQFF,TGTGCCAGCAGTGACTTCGGAGGAAATGAGCAGTTCTTC
TRBV7-2,TRBJ1-4,TRBD1,17,NA,CASSRQGASSTNEKLFF,TGTGCCAGCAGCCGACAGGGGGCATCGAGTACTAATGAAAAACTGTTTTTT
TRBV6-5,TRBJ1-1,NA,15,NA,CASSSFGTLNTEAFF,TGTGCCAGCAGTTCTTTTGGGACACTGAACACTGAAGCTTTCTTT
TRBV15,TRBJ1-3,NA,17,NA,CATSREGRPSSGNTIYF,TGTGCCACCAGCAGAGAAGGCAGGCCAAGCTCTGGAAACACCATATATTTT
TRBV2,TRBJ1-1,TRBD1,14,NA,CASRDRATYSEAFF,TGTGCCAGCAGGGACAGGGCCACCTACTCTGAAGCTTTCTTT
TRBV7-7,TRBJ1-3,TRBD1,15,NA,CASSSGTGKGNTIYF,TGTGCTAGCAGCTCCGGGACAGGGAAGGGAAACACCATATATTTT
TRBV20-1,TRBJ1-6,TRBD1,11,NA,CSGQGDSPLHF,TGCAGTGGGCAGGGGGATTCACCCCTCCACTTT
TRBV7-9,TRBJ2-7,TRBD2,15,NA,CASSLDGFGGDEQYF,TGTGCCAGCAGCTTAGACGGCTTTGGGGGGGACGAGCAGTACTTC
TRBV5-6,TRBJ2-7,NA,12,once,CASSLAQGKQYF,TGTGCCAGCAGCTTGGCACAGGGAAAGCAGTACTTC
TRBV6-9,TRBJ2-7,TRBD1,13,NA,CASPQGSAYEQYF,TGTGCCAGCCCACAGGGGTCAGCCTACGAGCAGTACTTC
TRBV7-9,TRBJ1-1,NA,16,NA,CASSPGGGAVGPEAFF,TGTGCCAGCAGCCCGGGTGGCGGGGCGGTGGGGCCTGAAGCTTTCTTT
TRBV18,TRBJ2-7,NA,12,NA,CASSADIYEQYF,TGTGCCAGCTCAGCCGACATATACGAGCAGTACTTC
TRBV27,TRBJ2-7,NA,12,NA,CASSWGANEQYF,TGTGCCAGCAGTTGGGGGGCAAACGAGCAGTACTTC
TRBV5-1,TRBJ2-7,TRBD1,15,few,CASSATGTGIYEQYF,TGCGCCAGCAGCGCGACCGGGACAGGTATCTACGAGCAGTACTTC
TRBV25-1,TRBJ1-6,NA,13,few,CASSESGNSPLHF,TGTGCCAGCAGTGAGTCTGGGAATTCACCCCTCCACTTT
TRBV6-6,TRBJ1-2,NA,13,NA,CASSYDRWKGYTF,TGTGCCAGCAGTTACGACAGGTGGAAAGGCTACACCTTC
TRBV27,TRBJ2-4,NA,18,NA,CASSLFRTNLGAKNIQYF,TGTGCCAGCAGTTTATTCCGGACAAACCTGGGGGCCAAAAACATTCAGTACTTC
TRBV18,TRBJ2-5,NA,15,once,CASSPRSNDRETQYF,TGTGCCAGCTCACCACGATCAAATGACAGAGAGACCCAGTACTTC
TRBV5-1,TRBJ2-1,NA,14,NA,CASSLVAISNEQFF,TGCGCCAGCAGCTTGGTAGCCATTAGCAATGAGCAGTTCTTC
TRBV5-1,TRBJ2-3,TRBD2,18,NA,CASSLLPSGRDRTDTQYF,TGCGCCAGCAGCTTGTTGCCCAGCGGGAGGGATAGGACAGATACGCAGTATTTT
TRBV6-6,TRBJ2-7,TRBD1,13,NA,CASSKQGFYEQYF,TGTGCCAGCAGCAAACAGGGGTTCTACGAGCAGTACTTC
TRBV4-1,TRBJ1-5,TRBD1,18,NA,CASSQDWSGQPNNQPQHF,TGCGCCAGCAGCCAAGACTGGTCGGGACAGCCTAACAATCAGCCCCAGCATTTT
TRBV28,TRBJ1-2,TRBD1,17,NA,CASSLSRLDRGNYGYTF,TGTGCCAGCAGTTTATCCCGCCTTGACAGGGGGAACTATGGCTACACCTTC
TRBV10-2,TRBJ2-7,NA,12,NA,CASKEVSYEQYF,TGCGCCAGCAAGGAGGTTAGCTACGAGCAGTACTTC
TRBV30,TRBJ1-2,NA,12,NA,CAWASQAYGYTF,TGTGCCTGGGCCTCACAGGCCTATGGCTACACCTTC
TRBV2,TRBJ1-5,NA,14,NA,CASSDNSLNQPQHF,TGTGCCAGCAGTGATAACAGCCTCAATCAGCCCCAGCATTTT
TRBV6-1,TRBJ1-5,NA,15,NA,CASSEMRHLPQPQHF,TGTGCCAGCAGTGAAATGAGACACTTACCCCAGCCCCAGCATTTT
TRBV9,TRBJ1-6,TRBD1,14,NA,CASSVETGNSPLHF,TGTGCCAGCAGCGTAGAGACAGGGAATTCACCCCTCCACTTT
TRBV5-4,TRBJ2-1,NA,13,NA,CASSLEAYNEQFF,TGTGCCAGCAGCTTGGAGGCCTACAATGAGCAGTTCTTC